The source of this T cell receptor (beta chain) is a study of CXCR3-negative and CXCR3-positive naive CD8 T cells. Study summary: Collectively, the libraries yielded about 135 million TRB reads in total, at about 1.5 +/- 0.3 million per library.

TRB cDNA was prepared as libraries by UMI-labeled 5' RACE. TCRdb reprocessed the 5' RACE reads and keeps a single row for each CDR3 protein, giving no DNA. This sample's table has 150,000 to 180,000 distinct CDR3 sequences. This CDR3 has 15 amino acids. Germline values: CDR1 LNHDA, CDR2 SQIVND (reference sequence). Concerning this clonotype: Its cognate antigen is unknown.

Study conclusions and caveats: Hydrophobicity was higher for TRB CDR3s found in CXCR3-positive naive cells than in CXCR3-negative naive cells. Comparison of naive CXCR3-negative and CXCR3-positive cells revealed similar TRBV-TRBJ usage, while memory cells differed. From TRB CDR3 properties, TCR strength was inferred; surface CD5 did not differ between naive subsets. Comparably high diversity was seen in both naive subsets, and much lower diversity in memory CD8+ cells.

The chain combines TRBV19 with TRBJ2-7; as DNA is missing, the TRBD1 call by TCRdb cannot be tested. The clonotype originates from a human donor in good health. Some clones in this sample may be carry-over from other donors' samples. The specimen sequenced was naive CXCR3+ CD8+ T cells from blood. As to subset: CD45RO-CCR7+CD27+CD95- naive CD8+ T cells expressing CXCR3 (TNR3+). This chain's CDR3 is CASSIEGTGFYEQYF.